The source of this T cell receptor beta chain is a study of T cells after yellow fever vaccination. Study-level results: A large majority of primary-vaccination clones showed up again after the booster (roughly 96% CD4, around 90% CD8).

TCR cDNA, made by 5'RACE template switching, carried an added universal primer site and UMIs. MiXCR, applied by TCRdb to the 5' RACE reads, yields one record per CDR3 protein. The repertoire holds hundreds of thousands of distinct CDR3 sequences, around 19% seen once, with roughly a sixth in the top ten. This clonotype was detected ten times or more. No antigen is known for it. This CDR3 is built from 14 residues. Germline CDR1 and CDR2: KGHSH and LQKENI. Trimming pared 4 bases from V and 7 bases from J, leaving 14 bases between. The chain carries TRBV18 and TRBJ2-1; D is unresolved. This sequence originates from a man between 18 and 35 years old who received the YFV17D yellow fever vaccine. Material: PBMCs, obtained before the yellow fever booster vaccination. CDR3 coding DNA: TGTGCCAGCTCACAATCGACTTCCGGGAATGAGCAGTTCTTC. Translated, it gives CASSQSTSGNEQFF.